Listed below are T cell receptor beta chains from one sample, sequenced in a study of cytomegalovirus exposure and HLA in healthy donors. Clones were read by immunoSEQ multiplex PCR, and TCRdb kept only the in-frame ones, dropping some. The sample consists of fewer than 85,000 clones, about 78% of them appearing once. Sequencing was carried out using PBMCs. The receptors shown here come from a male donor in good health and CMV-seropositive. Each CDR3 is given with its conserved first and last residue. Fields, in order: J gene, clone size, D gene, V gene, CDR3 protein, CDR3 DNA. D genes are given only for firm matches. The size of a clone is reported for some rows only, either as once, few or many, or as a class for expanded clones.

J: TRBJ1-6
size: NA
D: NA
V: TRBV30
CDR3: CAWSFTDSSYNSPLHF
DNA: TGTGCCTGGAGTTTCACAGATAGCTCCTATAATTCACCCCTCCACTTT

J: TRBJ1-1
size: NA
D: NA
V: TRBV19
CDR3: CASSIIGGLDTEAFF
DNA: TGTGCCAGTAGTATAATAGGAGGGCTGGACACTGAAGCTTTCTTT

J: TRBJ2-2
size: few
D: TRBD1
V: TRBV7-3
CDR3: CASSFATGTGGVKLFF
DNA: TGTGCCAGCAGCTTTGCTACCGGGACAGGGGGGGTGAAGCTGTTTTTT

J: TRBJ1-5
size: NA
D: TRBD1
V: TRBV19
CDR3: CANPTPGTENQPQHF
DNA: TGTGCCAACCCAACCCCCGGGACAGAGAATCAGCCCCAGCATTTT

J: TRBJ1-2
size: NA
D: NA
V: TRBV28
CDR3: CASSGRGAYGYTF
DNA: TGTGCCAGCAGCGGGCGGGGAGCCTATGGCTACACCTTC

J: TRBJ2-3
size: NA
D: NA
V: TRBV7-6
CDR3: CASSLSTYTDTQYF
DNA: TGTGCCAGCAGCTTATCGACATACACAGATACGCAGTATTTT

J: TRBJ2-2
size: once
D: TRBD1
V: TRBV2
CDR3: CASSGTENTGELFF
DNA: TGTGCCAGTTCCGGGACAGAGAACACCGGGGAGCTGTTTTTT

J: TRBJ2-5
size: once
D: TRBD2
V: TRBV6-6
CDR3: CASSLAGGHGTQYF
DNA: TGTGCCAGCAGCTTAGCGGGGGGGCATGGGACCCAGTACTTC

J: TRBJ1-2
size: NA
D: NA
V: TRBV2
CDR3: CASRAGQAYYGYTF
DNA: TGTGCCAGCAGGGCGGGCCAAGCATACTATGGCTACACCTTC

J: TRBJ1-5
size: NA
D: NA
V: TRBV19
CDR3: CASSMGTGVHQPQHF
DNA: TGTGCCAGTAGTATGGGGACGGGAGTACACCAGCCCCAGCATTTT

J: TRBJ1-4
size: NA
D: TRBD1
V: TRBV6-6
CDR3: CASSYRPIKTGGLFF
DNA: TGTGCCAGCAGTTACCGTCCCATCAAGACAGGGGGACTGTTTTTT

J: TRBJ1-1
size: NA
D: NA
V: TRBV4-2
CDR3: CASSQVPNTEAFF
DNA: TGTGCCAGCAGCCAAGTCCCAAACACTGAAGCTTTCTTT

J: TRBJ2-7
size: NA
D: NA
V: TRBV4-1
CDR3: CASSQVGNSYEQYF
DNA: TGCGCCAGCAGCCAAGTCGGGAATTCCTACGAGCAGTACTTC

J: TRBJ1-4
size: NA
D: NA
V: TRBV29-1
CDR3: CSVGRQGHEKLFF
DNA: TGCAGCGTCGGGCGGCAGGGCCATGAAAAACTGTTTTTT

J: TRBJ2-2
size: few
D: TRBD1
V: TRBV7-9
CDR3: CASSFRDRDTGELFF
DNA: TGTGCCAGCAGCTTCAGGGACAGAGACACCGGGGAGCTGTTTTTT

J: TRBJ2-7
size: few
D: NA
V: TRBV7-6
CDR3: CASSIYSLSYEQYF
DNA: TGTGCCAGCAGCATTTATAGTCTATCCTACGAGCAGTACTTC

J: TRBJ2-1
size: NA
D: TRBD2
V: TRBV5-1
CDR3: CASSLGAGLAGAQFF
DNA: TGCGCCAGCAGCTTGGGAGCGGGACTAGCGGGTGCGCAGTTCTTC

J: TRBJ2-5
size: NA
D: TRBD2
V: TRBV6-6
CDR3: CATRTSRETQYF
DNA: TGTGCCACGCGGACTAGCCGAGAGACCCAGTACTTC

J: TRBJ1-2
size: NA
D: NA
V: TRBV12-5
CDR3: CASGPTETNYGYTF
DNA: TGTGCTAGTGGTCCGACAGAAACTAACTATGGCTACACCTTC

J: TRBJ2-5
size: NA
D: TRBD1
V: TRBV28
CDR3: CASSLRWTGGEETQYF
DNA: TGTGCCAGCAGTTTAAGGTGGACAGGGGGCGAAGAGACCCAGTACTTC

J: TRBJ1-6
size: NA
D: TRBD1
V: TRBV7-2
CDR3: CASSLGTGNYNSPLHF
DNA: TGTGCCAGCAGCTTAGGGACAGGGAACTATAATTCACCCCTCCACTTT

J: TRBJ1-1
size: NA
D: TRBD1
V: TRBV5-1
CDR3: CASSQHDRAVNTEAFF
DNA: TGCGCCAGCAGCCAACACGACAGGGCCGTGAACACTGAAGCTTTCTTT

J: TRBJ1-5
size: NA
D: NA
V: TRBV28
CDR3: CASSLRIGAGSNQPQHF
DNA: TGTGCCAGCAGTTTAAGGATAGGGGCTGGGAGCAATCAGCCCCAGCATTTT

J: TRBJ1-1
size: few
D: NA
V: TRBV6-5
CDR3: CASRYGTEAFF
DNA: TGTGCCTCGAGGTATGGCACTGAAGCTTTCTTT

J: TRBJ2-7
size: NA
D: NA
V: TRBV11-2
CDR3: CASSPQGYEQYF
DNA: TGTGCCAGCAGCCCACAGGGTTACGAGCAGTACTTC

J: TRBJ1-1
size: NA
D: NA
V: TRBV11-1
CDR3: CASSFGGGGTEAFF
DNA: TGTGCCAGCAGCTTCGGGGGTGGAGGAACTGAAGCTTTCTTT

J: TRBJ1-6
size: NA
D: NA
V: TRBV7-9
CDR3: CASSLSPSSYNSPLHF
DNA: TGTGCCAGCAGCTTGTCTCCGAGCTCCTATAATTCACCCCTCCACTTT

J: TRBJ2-3
size: NA
D: NA
V: TRBV15
CDR3: CATSRVFRQGPDTQYF
DNA: TGTGCCACCAGCAGAGTGTTTCGGCAGGGGCCAGATACGCAGTATTTT

J: TRBJ1-6
size: once
D: TRBD1
V: TRBV7-9
CDR3: CASSSTGGQGVSPLHF
DNA: TGTGCCAGCAGCTCCACTGGGGGGCAGGGGGTTTCACCCCTCCACTTT

J: TRBJ2-7
size: NA
D: NA
V: TRBV29-1
CDR3: CSVGPRAGDHEQYF
DNA: TGCAGCGTTGGCCCCCGGGCAGGGGACCACGAGCAGTACTTC

J: TRBJ1-1
size: NA
D: NA
V: TRBV7-3
CDR3: CASSEQGPTNTEAFF
DNA: TGTGCCAGCAGCGAACAGGGTCCCACGAACACTGAAGCTTTCTTT

J: TRBJ2-3
size: NA
D: NA
V: TRBV18
CDR3: CASSQGWEDTQYF
DNA: TGTGCCAGCTCACAGGGATGGGAGGATACGCAGTATTTT

J: TRBJ1-1
size: NA
D: NA
V: TRBV6-5
CDR3: CASSYSYRPENTEAFF
DNA: TGTGCCAGCAGTTACTCTTACAGGCCCGAGAACACTGAAGCTTTCTTT

J: TRBJ2-7
size: NA
D: NA
V: TRBV27
CDR3: CASSLGGHEQYF
DNA: TGTGCCAGCAGTTTGGGGGGGCACGAGCAGTACTTC

J: TRBJ2-7
size: NA
D: NA
V: TRBV27
CDR3: CASSSGGWNEQYF
DNA: TGTGCCAGCAGTTCGGGGGGCTGGAACGAGCAGTACTTC

J: TRBJ2-7
size: NA
D: NA
V: TRBV27
CDR3: CASSGSFLYEQYF
DNA: TGTGCCAGCAGTGGTAGTTTCCTCTACGAGCAGTACTTC

J: TRBJ2-1
size: NA
D: TRBD1
V: TRBV28
CDR3: CASTRWQGALDEQFF
DNA: TGTGCCAGCACCAGATGGCAGGGGGCCCTCGATGAGCAGTTCTTC

J: TRBJ2-5
size: NA
D: TRBD2
V: TRBV6-1
CDR3: CASSELAGGTETQYF
DNA: TGTGCCAGCAGTGAGCTAGCGGGAGGGACAGAGACCCAGTACTTC

J: TRBJ2-7
size: NA
D: TRBD2
V: TRBV5-1
CDR3: CASRGGLAGGHYEQYF
DNA: TGCGCCAGCAGGGGAGGACTAGCGGGAGGGCATTACGAGCAGTACTTC

J: TRBJ1-2
size: NA
D: TRBD1
V: TRBV4-1
CDR3: CASSQGPGQGSGYTF
DNA: TGCGCCAGCAGCCAGGGTCCGGGACAGGGCTCTGGCTACACCTTC

J: TRBJ1-5
size: once
D: NA
V: TRBV2
CDR3: CASRARREDQPQHF
DNA: TGTGCCAGCAGGGCCCGAAGGGAGGACCAGCCCCAGCATTTT

J: TRBJ2-1
size: NA
D: TRBD2
V: TRBV5-5
CDR3: CASSGGGLVSSYNEQFF
DNA: TGTGCCAGCAGCGGGGGGGGACTCGTAAGCTCCTACAATGAGCAGTTCTTC

J: TRBJ1-6
size: NA
D: NA
V: TRBV6-1
CDR3: CASARSSYNSPLHF
DNA: TGTGCCAGCGCTCGGAGCTCCTATAATTCACCCCTCCACTTT

J: TRBJ2-7
size: NA
D: NA
V: TRBV5-6
CDR3: CASSLGLYEQYF
DNA: TGTGCCAGCAGCTTGGGTCTCTACGAGCAGTACTTC

J: TRBJ2-5
size: NA
D: NA
V: TRBV4-1
CDR3: CASSRNGGRGETQYF
DNA: TGCGCCAGCAGCCGTAACGGGGGGAGGGGGGAGACCCAGTACTTC

J: TRBJ2-3
size: NA
D: TRBD2
V: TRBV28
CDR3: CASSLPTSENTDTQYF
DNA: TGTGCCAGCAGTTTGCCGACTAGCGAGAACACAGATACGCAGTATTTT

J: TRBJ2-1
size: NA
D: TRBD1
V: TRBV5-1
CDR3: CASSSRQGGDNEQFF
DNA: TGCGCCAGCAGCTCACGACAGGGGGGAGACAATGAGCAGTTCTTC

J: TRBJ2-3
size: NA
D: TRBD1
V: TRBV5-1
CDR3: CASSLAGQGLHTQYF
DNA: TGCGCCAGCAGCTTGGCAGGACAGGGTTTACATACGCAGTATTTT

J: TRBJ1-2
size: NA
D: NA
V: TRBV14
CDR3: CASSQFTGPPNGYTF
DNA: TGTGCCAGCAGCCAGTTTACAGGGCCTCCGAATGGCTACACCTTC

J: TRBJ2-1
size: NA
D: NA
V: TRBV7-7
CDR3: CASSLGDGGNEQFF
DNA: TGTGCCAGCAGCTTAGGGGACGGAGGGAATGAGCAGTTCTTC

J: TRBJ2-1
size: NA
D: TRBD1
V: TRBV28
CDR3: CASSSGTGRGNEQFF
DNA: TGTGCCAGCAGTTCCGGGACAGGGAGAGGCAATGAGCAGTTCTTC

J: TRBJ1-1
size: few
D: NA
V: TRBV6-5
CDR3: CASSYSTRGPSEAFF
DNA: TGTGCCAGCAGTTACTCGACTCGAGGGCCCAGTGAAGCTTTCTTT

J: TRBJ1-5
size: few
D: NA
V: TRBV7-2
CDR3: CASSPAGGFQPQHF
DNA: TGTGCCAGCAGCCCAGCGGGAGGGTTTCAGCCCCAGCATTTT

J: TRBJ2-1
size: NA
D: NA
V: TRBV19
CDR3: CASSMTQVYNEQFF
DNA: TGTGCCAGTAGTATGACACAGGTTTACAATGAGCAGTTCTTC

J: TRBJ2-3
size: NA
D: NA
V: TRBV2
CDR3: CASHRESSTDTQYF
DNA: TGTGCCAGCCACCGGGAGTCGAGCACAGATACGCAGTATTTT

J: TRBJ2-3
size: once
D: TRBD2
V: TRBV7-9
CDR3: CASSLKRGRDTQYF
DNA: TGTGCCAGCAGCTTAAAGCGGGGAAGAGATACGCAGTATTTT